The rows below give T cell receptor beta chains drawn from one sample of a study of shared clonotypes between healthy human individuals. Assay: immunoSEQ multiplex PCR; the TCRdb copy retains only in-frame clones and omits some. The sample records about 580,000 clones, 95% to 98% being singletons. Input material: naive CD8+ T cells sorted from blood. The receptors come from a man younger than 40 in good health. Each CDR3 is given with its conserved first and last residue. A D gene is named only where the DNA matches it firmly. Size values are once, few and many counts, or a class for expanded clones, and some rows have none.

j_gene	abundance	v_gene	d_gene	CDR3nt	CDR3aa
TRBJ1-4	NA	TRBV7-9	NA	TGTGCCAGCAGCGATGACTCTCGCGTGATGGAACTGTTTTTT	CASSDDSRVMELFF
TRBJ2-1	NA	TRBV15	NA	TGTGCCACCAGGGACCGCAATGAGCAGTTCTTC	CATRDRNEQFF
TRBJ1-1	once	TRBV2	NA	TGTGCCAGCAGAGGGGGGTACACTGAAGCTTTCTTT	CASRGGYTEAFF
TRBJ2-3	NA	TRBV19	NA	TGTGCCAGTAGTTTGCTAGGGTCGGCAGATACGCAGTATTTT	CASSLLGSADTQYF
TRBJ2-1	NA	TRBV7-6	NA	TGTGCCAGCAGCATGGGGCAGGGGCAGTTCTTC	CASSMGQGQFF
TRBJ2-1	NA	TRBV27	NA	TGTGCCAGCAGTTTATCAGGGCTACATGAGCAGTTCTTC	CASSLSGLHEQFF
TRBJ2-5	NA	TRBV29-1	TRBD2	TGCAGCCCAAAGGTGTTAGCGGGAGAGGGAGAGACCCAGTACTTC	CSPKVLAGEGETQYF
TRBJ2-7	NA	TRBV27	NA	TGTGCCAGCAGTTCCCGGGGAGCGGCCTCCTACGAGCAGTACTTC	CASSSRGAASYEQYF
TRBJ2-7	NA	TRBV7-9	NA	TGTGCCAGCAGCTTAGTAGGTGGTGGACTGTCCTACGAGCAGTACTTC	CASSLVGGGLSYEQYF
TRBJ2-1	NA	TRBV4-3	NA	TGCGCCAGCAGCCAAGGGACAGCGACCTACAATGAGCAGTTCTTC	CASSQGTATYNEQFF
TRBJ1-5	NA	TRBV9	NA	TGTGCCAGCAGCGCTTCGGGGGCCAATCAGCCCCAGCATTTT	CASSASGANQPQHF
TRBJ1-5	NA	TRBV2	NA	TGTGCCAGCAGTGAAAGGCCCGGGATCGGCAATCAGCCCCAGCATTTT	CASSERPGIGNQPQHF
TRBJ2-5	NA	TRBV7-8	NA	TGTGCCAGCAGCGTTCGAGCCACCGAAGAGACCCAGTACTTC	CASSVRATEETQYF
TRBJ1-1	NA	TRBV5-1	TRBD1	TGCGCCAGCAGCTTCCCGGGACAGGGACCTTTCTTT	CASSFPGQGPFF
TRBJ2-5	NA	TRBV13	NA	TGTGCCAGCAGCCTTGGGGGGCTAGAGACCCAGTACTTC	CASSLGGLETQYF
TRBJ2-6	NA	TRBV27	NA	TGTGCCAGCAGTTTATATATGAAGAGGAAAGCGGGTCTCTCTGGGGCCAACGTCCTGACTTTC	CASSLYMKRKAGLSGANVLTF
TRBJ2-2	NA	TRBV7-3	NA	TGTGCCAGCAGCCCCGGGGTGGGGGCCCCCGGGGAGCTGTTTTTT	CASSPGVGAPGELFF
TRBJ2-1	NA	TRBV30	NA	TGTGCCTGGAGTGTACTAGGCGCGGGCGATGAGCAGTTCTTC	CAWSVLGAGDEQFF
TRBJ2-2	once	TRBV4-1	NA	TGCGCCAGCAGCCAGGGGTTCAGAACGGTGAGCGCGAACACCGGGGAGCTGTTTTTT	CASSQGFRTVSANTGELFF
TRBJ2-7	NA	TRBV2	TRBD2	TGTGCCAGCAGCTTAGGACTAGCGGGAGGGCCGCAGTACTTC	CASSLGLAGGPQYF
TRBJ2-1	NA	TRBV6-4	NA	TGTGCCAGCAGTGAAAGACCCCTAGGGGATGAGCAGTTCTTC	CASSERPLGDEQFF
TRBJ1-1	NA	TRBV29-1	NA	TGCAGCGTTGTCCAACTGAACACTGAAGCTTTCTTT	CSVVQLNTEAFF
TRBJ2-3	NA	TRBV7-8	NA	TGTGCCAGCAGCCCCCAAGATTTTAGCACAGATACGCAGTATTTT	CASSPQDFSTDTQYF
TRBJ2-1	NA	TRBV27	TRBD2	TGTGCCAGCAGTTTAGGTAGCGGGAGGGAGCTGGAGCAGTTCTTC	CASSLGSGRELEQFF
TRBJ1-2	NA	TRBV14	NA	TGTGCCAGCAGCCAAGGGGGGAGTGAAGCTTATGGCTACACCTTC	CASSQGGSEAYGYTF
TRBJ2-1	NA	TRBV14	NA	TGTGCCAGCAGCCGGATGGGGGATCTCGAGGCGTTCTTC	CASSRMGDLEAFF
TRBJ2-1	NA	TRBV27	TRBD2	TGTGCCAGCAGTCTAGCGGGAGCAAATGAGCAGTTCTTC	CASSLAGANEQFF
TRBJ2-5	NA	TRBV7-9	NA	TGTGCCAGCAGCGGCCTGGGGGGGCCTTCCCCTCAGGAGACCCAGTACTTC	CASSGLGGPSPQETQYF
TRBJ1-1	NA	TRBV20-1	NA	TGCAGTGCTAGAGGTCACACTGAAGCTTTCTTT	CSARGHTEAFF
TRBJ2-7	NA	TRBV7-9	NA	TGTGCCAGCAGCTTATCACCCTACGAGCAGTACTTC	CASSLSPYEQYF